The entry that follows covers one TCR beta chain sequence. Its antigen remains unidentified. The data are from a study of early T cells in non-severe SARS-CoV-2 infection. CDR3 length: 13 residues. Germline V gene sequence: CDR1 MRHNA, CDR2 SNTAGT. Trimming shortened V by 6 bases and J by 6 bases, and 15 bases separated the two germline ends. Each CDR3 protein gets one entry after TCRdb re-called the 5' RACE reads with MiXCR. The table shows 65,000 to 95,000 distinct CDR3 sequences, with around a tenth occurring only once. Overall study findings and caveats: Anti-spike CD8 responses were favored in VDJdb matching, and private and CD4 specificities were missed.

Sequencing was done on a sample of whole blood. The chain couples TRBV6-4 to TRBJ2-7; D possibly uses TRBD1 or TRBD2 (6 bases each). The receptor was derived from an adult who was a healthcare worker with PCR-confirmed SARS-CoV-2 infection or an uninfected control (not recorded which). In nucleotides, the CDR3 is TGTGCCAGCAGCCCACAGGGAGGCGGCGAGCAGTACTTC. Protein sequence: CASSPQGGGEQYF.